Each of the 26 T cell receptor beta chains below was sequenced from the same sample in a study of cytomegalovirus exposure and HLA in healthy donors (TCRdb year 2017). Libraries came from the immunoSEQ multiplex PCR assay. TCRdb stores this immuneACCESS table with in-frame sequences only. Part of the clones is absent; in the studies checked, under half of the shortfall reflects unresolved V genes, and no reason is known for the rest. The table for this sample lists 120,000 to 150,000 clones; approximately 90% of them were counted only once. Roughly 4.3% of the sample lies in the top ten. The sample consisted of PBMCs. Receptor source: a man aged 18 to 30 in good health and CMV-seropositive.

The chain recombines TRBV19 with TRBJ1-1; 8 positions agree with TRBD1. The CDR3 runs 15 residues. CDR1 LNHDA and CDR2 SQIVND come from the germline V gene (reference sequence). With 3 bases clipped from V and 1 base from J, the junction kept 4 bases outside the gene matches. The CDR3 protein is CASSIAGTGNTEAFF. CDR3 DNA: TGTGCCAGTAGTATCGCCGGGACAGGGAACACTGAAGCTTTCTTT.

The chain employs TRBV7-9 and TRBJ2-7; no reliable D call. This CDR3 comprises 12 residues. V was cut by 5 bases and J by 0 bases, with 5 bases left in between. Germline assignment: CDR1 SEHNR and CDR2 FQNEAQ (reference sequence). In DNA form, the CDR3 reads TGTGCCAGCAGCCCTCTCTCCTACGAGCAGTACTTC. Its translation is CASSPLSYEQYF.

The chain has TRBV28 and TRBJ1-2; 8 positions match TRBD1. The CDR3 is made up of 14 amino acids. CDR1 and CDR2 from the germline V gene are MDHEN and SYDVKM. J lost 8 bases, V lost 3 bases, and 8 bases had no gene match. The CDR3 region has the DNA TGTGCCAGCAGTTTGGCCAGGGGGCAGGGGGGCTACACCTTC. Its protein is CASSLARGQGGYTF.

The J gene is TRBJ1-2, the V gene TRBV10-2; D perhaps matches TRBD1 (6 bases). Germline assignment: CDR1 WSHSY and CDR2 SAAADI. With 8 bases removed from V and 2 bases from J, the gap between germline ends came to 21 bases. CDR3 length: 16 amino acids. The CDR3 region is CASGWGQGQANYGYTF. Written as DNA, the CDR3 is TGCGCCAGCGGGTGGGGGCAGGGGCAGGCGAACTATGGCTACACCTTC.

V gene TRBV18 combines with J gene TRBJ2-7; maybe TRBD1 (5 bases). The length of the CDR3 is 13 residues. Trimming took 1 base from V and 6 from J, leaving 10 bases between them. Germline assignment: CDR1 KGHSH and CDR2 LQKENI. DNA of the CDR3: TGTGCCAGCTCACCACGACAAGGGGTCGAGCAGTACTTC. This sequence encodes CASSPRQGVEQYF.

The chain recombines TRBV2 with TRBJ2-6; possibly TRBD1 for D (6 bases). Germline CDR1 is SNHLY and CDR2 is FYNNEI. This CDR3 is built from 17 residues. Between the trimmed V and J ends, which lost 6 bases and 1 base, there was a span of 16 bases. The CDR3 protein is CASSSNPGTSGANVLTF. The CDR3 DNA is TGTGCCAGCAGCTCCAATCCGGGGACATCTGGGGCCAACGTCCTGACTTTC. The complete variable domain, with remaining parts taken from reference TRBV2 and TRBJ2-6, reads EPEVTQTPSHQVTQMGQEVILRCVPISNHLYFYWYRQILGQKVEFLVSFYNNEISEKSEIFDDQFSVERPDGSNFTLKIRSTKLEDSAMYFCASSSNPGTSGANVLTFGAGSRLTVL.

This clone was counted a single time. The V gene is TRBV30, the J gene TRBJ2-1, with D possibly being TRBD1 (6 bases). Looked up from germline, CDR1 is GTSNPN and CDR2 is SVGIG (reference sequence). The ends were cut back, 0 bases at V and 4 bases at J, with 10 bases in the middle. The CDR3 runs to 14 residues. The CDR3 here is CAWSVKGVYNEQFF. The CDR3, as DNA: TGTGCCTGGAGTGTCAAGGGGGTATACAATGAGCAGTTCTTC. Filled out from reference TRBV30 and TRBJ2-1, the complete variable domain reads SQTIHQWPATLVQPVGSPLSLECTVEGTSNPNLYWYRQAAGRGLQLLFYSVGIGQISSEVPQNLSASRPQDRQFILSSKKLLLSDSGFYLCAWSVKGVYNEQFFGPGTRLTVL.

The chain employs TRBV2 and TRBJ2-7, with 7 bases that match TRBD2. V lost 6 bases and J lost 0; bases outside the gene matches: 8. Germline V gives CDR1 SNHLY, CDR2 FYNNEI. This CDR3 contains 15 residues. CDR3 amino acids: CASSDTGTNSYEQYF. Here the CDR3 DNA reads TGTGCCAGCAGCGACACCGGGACTAACTCCTACGAGCAGTACTTC.

The chain joins TRBV27 to TRBJ2-1; D possibly corresponds to TRBD2 (6 bases). This CDR3 contains 16 residues. The germline V gene encodes CDR1 MNHEY and CDR2 SMNVEV (reference sequence). V shed 5 bases and J shed 6 bases, with 20 bases lying between them. CDR3 DNA: TGTGCCAGCAGTCCCTCAGTAGCGAGCGGGCCCAATGAGCAGTTCTTC. Translated: CASSPSVASGPNEQFF.

This clone has more than one count but fewer than ten. The rearrangement joins TRBV30 to TRBJ1-5; D unclear. From germline, CDR1 is GTSNPN and CDR2 SVGIG (reference sequence). V was shortened by 0 bases and J by 1 base, with 7 bases between the two germline ends. The CDR3 is 14 residues long. CDR3 region: CAWSVGRSNQPQHF. CDR3 nucleotide sequence: TGTGCCTGGAGTGTAGGGAGGAGCAATCAGCCCCAGCATTTT.

The chain has TRBV30 and TRBJ1-5; tentatively, D is TRBD1 (5 bases). This CDR3 is 13 amino acids long. Deletions cut 2 bases from V and 11 bases from J, with 16 bases between. The germline CDR1 and CDR2 sequences are GTSNPN and SVGIG (reference sequence). The CDR3 sequence is CAWSPSGLMTQHF. CDR3 nucleotides: TGTGCCTGGAGTCCGTCAGGGCTGATGACCCAGCATTTT.

The chain uses TRBV5-1 and TRBJ2-3; the D gene is possibly TRBD2 (6 bases). V shed 2 bases and J shed 5 bases, with 15 bases lying between them. The CDR3 is 15 amino acids. Germline CDR1 SGHRS, CDR2 YFSETQ. In nucleotides, the CDR3 is TGCGCCAGCAGCTTATACGGGAGAAGGGAAGATACGCAGTATTTT. Translation gives CASSLYGRREDTQYF. The whole variable domain, remainder taken from reference TRBV5-1 and TRBJ2-3, is KAGVTQTPRYLIKTRGQQVTLSCSPISGHRSVSWYQQTPGQGLQFLFEYFSETQRNKGNFPGRFSGRQFSNSRSEMNVSTLELGDSALYLCASSLYGRREDTQYFGPGTRLTVL.

This clone occurred once. The chain recombines TRBV2 with TRBJ1-5, with a weak D call TRBD1 (6 bases). The CDR3 length is 15 residues. The ends were cut back, 2 bases at V and 0 bases at J, with 8 bases in the middle. Germline V gene lookup returns CDR1 SNHLY and CDR2 FYNNEI. This chain's CDR3 is CASSEQGYSNQPQHF. In nucleotides, the CDR3 is TGTGCCAGCAGTGAACAGGGGTATAGCAATCAGCCCCAGCATTTT.

The gene calls are TRBV6-5 and TRBJ1-2, with a tentative D call TRBD1 (5 bases). Trimming stripped 7 bases from V and 3 bases from J, with 18 bases between. The CDR3 sequence is 15 residues long. Germline V gene data show CDR1 as MNHEY and CDR2 as SVGAGI. CDR3 DNA: TGTGCCAGCACCAGGGCCCATACGGTGGACTATGGCTACACCTTC. This translates into CASTRAHTVDYGYTF.

The V call is TRBV9, the J call TRBJ2-3; TRBD1 might be the D (7 bases). The CDR3 has 16 residues. Germline V gene sequence: CDR1 SGDLS, CDR2 YYNGEE. The V end lost 4 bases, the J end lost 0 bases, and 15 bases lay between the germline ends. The CDR3 DNA is TGTGCCAGCAGCCCGCAGACAGGGACTAGCACAGATACGCAGTATTTT. It encodes CASSPQTGTSTDTQYF.

This chain joins TRBV30 and TRBJ2-7; D unresolved. The germline CDR1 and CDR2 sequences are GTSNPN and SVGIG (reference sequence). The CDR3 length is 15 residues. Trimming shortened V by 1 base and J by 5 bases, and 18 bases separated the two germline ends. The CDR3 here is CAWSGPGLRGDEQYF. CDR3 sequence (DNA): TGTGCCTGGAGTGGCCCGGGTCTTCGAGGCGACGAGCAGTACTTC.

The J gene is TRBJ2-7, the V gene TRBV14, with D perhaps matching TRBD1 (6 bases). The CDR3 is 14 residues long. CDR1 is SGHDN and CDR2 is FVKESK in the germline V gene. V lost 4 bases to trimming and J lost 6 bases, with 16 bases between them. The CDR3, as DNA: TGTGCCAGCAGCCCAGGGGTCCCCAGGGTCGAGCAGTACTTC. Residues: CASSPGVPRVEQYF.

The rearrangement joins TRBV19 to TRBJ1-1; unclear D gene. Germline loops: CDR1 LNHDA, CDR2 SQIVND (reference sequence). V gave up 5 bases and J gave up 5 bases, with 15 bases separating them. The CDR3 totals 14 residues. The CDR3 region has the DNA TGTGCCAGTAGTTGGGGAGGCGAGGGAACTGAAGCTTTCTTT. This sequence encodes CASSWGGEGTEAFF.

The rearrangement joins TRBV10-2 to TRBJ2-7, with D perhaps matching TRBD2 (6 bases). With 11 bases removed from V and 7 bases from J, the gap between germline ends came to 21 bases. CDR1 and CDR2 from the germline V gene are WSHSY and SAAADI. The length of the CDR3 is 13 residues. The CDR3 spells CASTGAGRSEQYF. In nucleotides, the CDR3 is TGCGCCTCGACCGGGGCGGGAAGGAGTGAGCAGTACTTC.

V and J are TRBV5-1 and TRBJ2-5, with D possibly matching TRBD1 (6 bases). Per the germline V gene, CDR1 is SGHRS and CDR2 is YFSETQ. This CDR3 spans 14 amino acids. V was pared by 0 bases and J by 3 bases, with 9 bases between. In nucleotides, the CDR3 is TGCGCCAGCAGCTTGGCGCCAGGGGAAGAGACCCAGTACTTC. It specifies CASSLAPGEETQYF.

The genes are TRBV6-1 and TRBJ1-4, with 8 bases aligning to TRBD1. There are 16 residues in the CDR3. CDR1 MNHNS and CDR2 SASEGT come from the germline V gene. J was trimmed by 0 bases and V by 3 bases; bases with no gene match: 3. The CDR3 DNA reads TGTGCCAGCAGTGACGTGACAGGGGCAACTAATGAAAAACTGTTTTTT. It is translated as CASSDVTGATNEKLFF.

This chain joins TRBV19 and TRBJ2-7; possible D gene TRBD2, 5 bases. Trimming removed 3 bases from V and 0 bases from J, with 12 bases in between. Germline values: CDR1 LNHDA, CDR2 SQIVND (reference sequence). The CDR3 runs 15 residues. CDR3 amino acids: CASSMGLAVSYEQYF. The CDR3, as DNA: TGTGCCAGTAGTATGGGCCTAGCTGTCTCCTACGAGCAGTACTTC. Filled out from reference TRBV19 and TRBJ2-7, the complete variable domain reads DGGITQSPKYLFRKEGQNVTLSCEQNLNHDAMYWYRQDPGQGLRLIYYSQIVNDFQKGDIAEGYSVSREKKESFPLTVTSAQKNPTAFYLCASSMGLAVSYEQYFGPGTRLTVT.

This clone appeared a single time. The rearrangement uses TRBV6-1 and TRBJ2-1; D possibly corresponds to TRBD2 (6 bases). Germline V CDR1 and CDR2: MNHNS, SASEGT. CDR3 length: 16 amino acids. V was clipped by 2 bases and J by 8 bases, with 19 bases between them. The CDR3 loop is CASSEFPSSGGYEQFF. In DNA, the CDR3 is TGTGCCAGCAGTGAATTCCCTAGTTCTGGAGGGTATGAGCAGTTCTTC.

V and J are TRBV28 and TRBJ2-2; D call uncertain. The V end lost 8 bases, the J end lost 5 bases, and 9 bases lay between the germline ends. CDR1 MDHEN and CDR2 SYDVKM come from the germline V gene. The CDR3 runs 12 residues. The CDR3 reads CASRGTTGELFF. For the CDR3, the DNA is TGTGCCAGCCGAGGAACGACCGGGGAGCTGTTTTTT.

The chain joins TRBV28 to TRBJ2-7, with TRBD1 identical over 8 bases. With 6 bases clipped from V and 4 bases from J, the junction kept 14 bases outside the gene matches. Germline loops: CDR1 MDHEN, CDR2 SYDVKM. The CDR3 consists of 16 residues. CDR3 amino acids: CASSPHPWDRPYEQYF. CDR3 nucleotide sequence: TGTGCCAGCAGCCCTCATCCATGGGACAGGCCTTACGAGCAGTACTTC.

V and J are TRBV6-1 and TRBJ2-7, with a tentative D call TRBD1 (6 bases). Trimming cost V 2 bases and J 5 bases, with 10 bases left between them. Per germline, CDR1 MNHNS and CDR2 SASEGT. This CDR3 spans 13 amino acids. CDR3 loop: CASSETDRDEQYF. Here the CDR3 DNA reads TGTGCCAGCAGTGAAACGGACAGAGACGAGCAGTACTTC.